Following are 16 T cell receptor beta chains from one sample sequenced in a study of cytomegalovirus exposure and HLA in healthy donors. With 60 Vbeta and 13 Jbeta primers, the PCR was carried out. Profiling relied on immunoSEQ multiplex PCR, and the TCRdb table lists in-frame clones only, not all of them. The sample yields around 210,000 clones, approximately 80% seen once. The material sequenced was PBMCs. The receptors originated from a man aged 45-65 years in good health and CMV-seronegative.

This sequence joins TRBV9 and TRBJ2-1; 9 nucleotides agree with TRBD2. CDR3 length: 15 amino acids. Germline V gene lookup returns CDR1 SGDLS and CDR2 YYNGEE. After removal of 5 bases from V and 2 bases from J, the junction contained 5 bases not matched to a gene. In DNA form, the CDR3 reads TGTGCCAGCAGTATATCTAGCGGGACCTACAATGAGCAGTTCTTC. Translation: CASSISSGTYNEQFF.

The rearrangement joins TRBV28 to TRBJ2-1; no clear D gene. V gave up 0 bases and J gave up 13 bases, with 13 bases separating them. This CDR3 region has 13 residues. CDR1 and CDR2 (germline): MDHEN, SYDVKM. Written as DNA, the CDR3 is TGTGCCAGCAGTTTATGGAGAGAAGAGATACAGTTCTTC. This gives the protein CASSLWREEIQFF.

The chain couples TRBV28 to TRBJ2-7, with D possibly matching TRBD2 (7 bases). Deletions cut 5 bases from V and 6 bases from J, with 14 bases between. Looked up from germline, CDR1 is MDHEN and CDR2 is SYDVKM. This CDR3 contains 13 residues. The CDR3 sequence is CASSLGGGGEQYF. In nucleotides, the CDR3 is TGTGCCAGCAGTCTAGGCGGGGGCGGCGAGCAGTACTTC. Full variable domain (outside the CDR3, taken from reference TRBV28 and TRBJ2-7): DVKVTQSSRYLVKRTGEKVFLECVQDMDHENMFWYRQDPGLGLRLIYFSYDVKMKEKGDIPEGYSVSREKKERFSLILESASTNQTSMYLCASSLGGGGEQYFGPGTRLTVT.

The V gene is TRBV5-5, the J gene TRBJ2-5, with 7 bases that match TRBD1. Per the germline V gene, CDR1 is SGHKS and CDR2 is YYEKEE (reference sequence). The J segment lost 4 bases and the V segment lost 0 bases, leaving 6 bases of the junction unmatched. This CDR3 spans 15 amino acids. CDR3 region: CASSLVSPGGETQYF. As DNA, the CDR3 is TGTGCCAGCAGCTTGGTATCACCAGGGGGAGAGACCCAGTACTTC.

V gene TRBV10-3 combines with J gene TRBJ2-2; TRBD2 is a possible D gene (5 bases). V gave up 0 bases and J gave up 0 bases, with 8 bases separating them. The V gene's germline CDR1 is ENHRY and CDR2 SYGVKD. CDR3 length equals 16 residues. The CDR3 DNA reads TGTGCCATCAGTGAGTCATCGGGATCGAACACCGGGGAGCTGTTTTTT. It specifies CAISESSGSNTGELFF.

The table lists this clone with a few counts. The chain links TRBV2 to TRBJ2-7; TRBD2 matches at 10 bases. After removal of 6 bases from V and 2 bases from J, the junction contained 10 bases not matched to a gene. The germline gives CDR1 SNHLY, CDR2 FYNNEI. This CDR3 is 16 amino acids long. This chain's CDR3 is CASRVQTSGRTYEQYF. For the CDR3, the DNA is TGTGCCAGCAGAGTACAGACTAGCGGGCGAACCTACGAGCAGTACTTC.

V usage is TRBV19 and J usage is TRBJ2-5, with D possibly matching TRBD1 (6 bases). V was trimmed by 6 bases and J by 1 base, leaving 12 bases between them. The CDR3 has 14 residues. Germline V gene data show CDR1 as LNHDA and CDR2 as SQIVND (reference sequence). CDR3 DNA sequence: TGTGCCAGTAGATTACAGGGTCCCCAAGAGACCCAGTACTTC. Amino acids: CASRLQGPQETQYF.

The V and J genes are TRBV19 and TRBJ2-3, with 12 bases that match TRBD2. This CDR3 contains 16 residues. V dropped 3 bases and J dropped 8; count of bases not matched to a gene: 9. CDR1 is LNHDA, CDR2 SQIVND, per germline (reference sequence). CDR3 nucleotide sequence: TGTGCCAGTAGTATCCCACTAGCGGGAGGCGGGGGTACGCAGTATTTT. Translation: CASSIPLAGGGGTQYF.

The chain links TRBV5-1 to TRBJ2-3; 10 bases agree with TRBD2. The germline gives CDR1 SGHRS, CDR2 YFSETQ. The CDR3 covers 14 residues. This chain's CDR3 is CACTLAGLADTQYF. The DNA for the CDR3 is TGCGCTTGCACACTAGCGGGATTGGCAGATACGCAGTATTTT.

The V call is TRBV12-5, the J call TRBJ1-3; D not resolved. The length of the CDR3 is 14 residues. V lost 5 bases to trimming and J lost 8 bases, with 16 bases between them. Germline V gene data show CDR1 as LGHNT and CDR2 as FRNRAP. CDR3 DNA sequence: TGTGCTAGTGGTCAAGACGGGTCGTGGGACACCATATATTTT. Its protein is CASGQDGSWDTIYF.

This rearrangement joins TRBV29-1 to TRBJ2-7; 11 bases fit TRBD2. The V gene's germline CDR1 is SQVTM and CDR2 ANQGSEA. Trimming cost V 4 bases and J 6 bases; bases outside gene matches: 11. The CDR3 runs to 15 residues. The CDR3 DNA is TGCAGCGTTGTTGGGACTAGCGGATTCCAGTCCGAGCAGTACTTC. Protein product: CSVVGTSGFQSEQYF.

V gene TRBV7-3 combines with J gene TRBJ2-1; maybe TRBD2 (7 bases). This CDR3 comprises 15 residues. Germline assignment: CDR1 SGHTA and CDR2 FQGTGA. Trimming removed 3 bases at V and 4 bases at J, with 13 bases between. CDR3 sequence: CASSLGASGYNEQFF. DNA for the CDR3: TGTGCCAGCAGCTTGGGGGCTAGCGGTTACAATGAGCAGTTCTTC.

The genes are TRBV10-1 and TRBJ2-2, with D perhaps TRBD1 (5 bases). V shed 6 bases and J shed 5 bases, with 16 bases lying between them. Germline CDR1 reads WNHNN; CDR2 reads SYGVQD (reference sequence). The CDR3 totals 15 residues. The CDR3 is CASSQGQKGTGELFF. In DNA, the CDR3 is TGCGCCAGCAGCCAAGGACAAAAGGGAACCGGGGAGCTGTTTTTT.

This clone has a handful of counts. The chain recombines TRBV11-2 with TRBJ2-3, with 7 bases identical to TRBD2. The CDR3 covers 16 residues. The trim removed 5 bases at V and 2 bases at J, leaving 10 bases unmatched. CDR1 and CDR2 from the germline V gene are SGHAT and FQNNGV. The CDR3 DNA reads as TGTGCCAGCAGCCCCTGGACTAGGGGAATCACAGATACGCAGTATTTT. Translating it yields CASSPWTRGITDTQYF.

The chain joins TRBV9 to TRBJ2-7; 8 nucleotides line up with TRBD1. This CDR3 contains 16 residues. Germline V gene lookup returns CDR1 SGDLS and CDR2 YYNGEE. Trimming removed 4 bases from V and 0 bases from J; junction bases left unmatched: 9. The CDR3 reads CASSISGTGSSYEQYF. As DNA, the CDR3 is TGTGCCAGCAGCATTTCCGGGACAGGAAGCTCCTACGAGCAGTACTTC.

This clone was seen only once. V and J are TRBV28 and TRBJ2-1; TRBD2 aligns across 13 bases. The junction had 15 bases not matched to a gene; V was cut back by 7 bases and J by 12 bases. Germline V lookup: CDR1 MDHEN, CDR2 SYDVKM. This CDR3 contains 16 residues. CDR3 residues: CASTELLAGGPRGQFF. In DNA form, the CDR3 reads TGTGCCAGCACTGAATTACTAGCGGGAGGGCCACGGGGGCAGTTCTTC.